Here is one T cell receptor beta chain with its context. As yet, its antigen is unknown. From germline, CDR1 is SGHNT and CDR2 YENEEA. The CDR3 has 16 residues. V trimming: 1 base; J trimming: 0 bases; junction bases outside the gene matches: 3. The Oncomine TCR Beta short-read assay sequenced DNA from cultured CD4+ T cells. Genomic DNA was taken out of cultured CD4+ T cells by extraction. TCRdb reprocessed the PCR reads via MiXCR and lists one record per CDR3 protein. The top ten hold 9% to 10% of the sample, which has 16,000 or so distinct CDR3 sequences, roughly four fifths seen once. The sample belongs to a study of vaccination and CD4 T cells after COVID-19. The treatment denotes: roughly 11-day PBMC culture with coronavirus spike peptide pools or control peptides (ViraFEST assay). IL-2 (about 10 IU/ml) and peptide pools (approximately 10 ug/ml) were added to cultures of over 1.5 million PBMCs per well.

Sample: CD4+ T cells from blood, cultured in vitro, taken after SARS-CoV-2 vaccination. The receptor's source is a human donor who received a COVID-19 vaccine. The chain employs TRBV11-3 and TRBJ2-5; 9 bases are shared with TRBD1. CDR3 DNA: TGTGCCAGCAGCTTAGGGCGGGACAGGGACCAAGAGACCCAGTACTTC. The encoded protein is CASSLGRDRDQETQYF. Variable domain in full (rest from reference TRBV11-3 and TRBJ2-5): EAGVVQSPRYKIIEKKQPVAFWCNPISGHNTLYWYLQNLGQGPELLIRYENEEAVDDSQLPKDRFSAERLKGVDSTLKIQPAELGDSAVYLCASSLGRDRDQETQYFGPGTRLLVL.